Following are 22 T cell receptor beta chains from one sample sequenced in a study of T-cell reconstitution after alpha-beta-depleted transplantation in children. Unique molecular identifiers were incorporated into the prepared TCRbeta library. TCRdb reprocessed the PCR reads with MiXCR, giving one entry per CDR3 protein. The sample lists about 610,000 distinct CDR3 sequences; 10% were seen once. Sequences were derived from PBMCs from the stem cell graft donor, sampled from the stem cell graft. The source of these receptors is a human donor who donated a stem cell graft to a child with acute myeloid leukemia.

The V and J genes are TRBV2 and TRBJ1-4; 8 bases match TRBD1. There are 16 residues in the CDR3. Per germline, CDR1 SNHLY and CDR2 FYNNEI. With 6 bases clipped from V and 8 bases from J, the junction kept 14 bases outside the gene matches. This CDR3 reads CASRARDRGRLEKLFF. The CDR3 DNA follows: TGTGCCAGCAGGGCCCGAGACAGGGGTCGGTTGGAAAAACTGTTTTTT.

The chain joins TRBV9 to TRBJ2-5; TRBD2 aligns across 7 bases. This CDR3 is 16 amino acids long. Germline CDR1 reads SGDLS; CDR2 reads YYNGEE. V lost 4 bases and J lost 2; bases outside the gene matches: 11. This CDR3 reads CASSPNPTSIQETQYF. DNA for the CDR3: TGTGCCAGCAGCCCCAACCCGACTAGCATTCAAGAGACCCAGTACTTC.

Many counts were recorded for this clonotype. The chain couples TRBV12-3 or TRBV12-4 to TRBJ1-6; perhaps TRBD1 as D (6 bases). The CDR3 has 15 residues. Deletions cut 7 bases from V and 6 bases from J, with 16 bases between. The CDR3 DNA sequence: TGTGCCAGCACCGGGAGGGGGTTGGGTAATTCACCCCTCCACTTT. Amino acids: CASTGRGLGNSPLHF.

In its sample, this clonotype was seen many times. The CDR3 region is CASSLNPSGVQTYEQYF. The CDR3, as DNA: TGTGCCAGCAGTCTCAACCCCTCAGGGGTCCAAACCTACGAGCAGTACTTC. The V call is TRBV27, the J call TRBJ2-7, with D possibly TRBD1 on 6 matching bases. Trimming took off 5 bases at V and 2 bases at J, with 22 bases between the two ends. The CDR3 runs 17 residues. Germline loops: CDR1 MNHEY, CDR2 SMNVEV (reference sequence).

This chain uses TRBV29-1 with TRBJ2-2, with D possibly called TRBD1 or TRBD2 (5 bases each). Per the germline V gene, CDR1 is SQVTM and CDR2 is ANQGSEA. This CDR3 region has 13 residues. V was clipped by 1 base and J by 4 bases, with 7 bases between them. CDR3 residues: CSVEGGTTGELFF. The CDR3, as DNA: TGCAGCGTTGAAGGAGGGACCACCGGGGAGCTGTTTTTT.

This clonotype showed up just a few times. The chain has TRBV28 and TRBJ1-6, with 7 bases matching TRBD1. This CDR3 has 14 residues. V trimming: 7 bases; J trimming: 5 bases; junction bases outside the gene matches: 5. Germline V lookup: CDR1 MDHEN, CDR2 SYDVKM. The CDR3 DNA reads TGTGCCAGCACCGCGGGACAGCATAATTCACCCCTCCACTTT. It yields the protein CASTAGQHNSPLHF.

The rearrangement uses TRBV7-8 and TRBJ2-1; D gene unclear. Germline V CDR1 and CDR2: SGHVS, FQNEAQ. The CDR3 runs to 13 residues. V was shortened by 5 bases and J by 5 bases, with 10 bases between the two germline ends. CDR3: CASSSRWNNEQFF. Written as DNA, the CDR3 is TGTGCCAGCAGCAGCCGGTGGAACAATGAGCAGTTCTTC. The full variable domain, its missing parts supplied by reference TRBV7-8 and TRBJ2-1, is GAGVSQSPRYKVAKRGQDVALRCDPISGHVSLFWYQQALGQGPEFLTYFQNEAQLDKSGLPSDRFFAERPEGSVSTLKIQRTQQEDSAVYLCASSSRWNNEQFFGPGTRLTVL.

There are a few counts of this clonotype. This chain uses TRBV28 with TRBJ1-2; D gene uncertain. The CDR3 has 11 amino acids. V shed 5 bases and J shed 6 bases, with 7 bases lying between them. The germline V gene has CDR1 MDHEN and CDR2 SYDVKM. The CDR3 DNA reads as TGTGCCAGCAGTCCCCGGGATGGCTACACCTTC. Its translation: CASSPRDGYTF.

The rearrangement links TRBV18 to TRBJ1-1; possibly TRBD1 for D (6 bases). Looked up from germline, CDR1 is KGHSH and CDR2 is LQKENI. This CDR3 has 15 amino acids. Trimming pared 1 base from V and 4 bases from J, leaving 13 bases between. The CDR3, as DNA: TGTGCCAGCTCACCACTACCGGGGGCGCCCACTGAAGCTTTCTTT. This gives the protein CASSPLPGAPTEAFF. Full variable domain (remainder filled in from reference TRBV18 and TRBJ1-1): NAGVMQNPRHLVRRRGQEARLRCSPMKGHSHVYWYRQLPEEGLKFMVYLQKENIIDESGMPKERFSAEFPKEGPSILRIQQVVRGDSAAYFCASSPLPGAPTEAFFGQGTRLTVV.

This clonotype was observed many times. V is TRBV29-1 and J is TRBJ2-5; TRBD2 matches at 9 bases. Trimming took 7 bases from V and 4 from J; bases not matched to a gene: 7. The CDR3 runs to 13 residues. The germline V gene encodes CDR1 SQVTM and CDR2 ANQGSEA. In nucleotides, the CDR3 is TGCAGCGCCCCGGGACTAGCACGAGAGACCCAGTACTTC. This sequence encodes CSAPGLARETQYF.

This clonotype was seen a handful of times. The chain couples TRBV20-1 to TRBJ2-5, with 7 bases lining up with TRBD1. Germline CDR1 is DFQATT and CDR2 is SNEGSKA (reference sequence). After removal of 6 bases from V and 1 base from J, the junction contained 8 bases not matched to a gene. This CDR3 region has 14 residues. CDR3 nucleotide sequence: TGCAGTGCGCCCGGTGGGACAGTCCAAGAGACCCAGTACTTC. Translated, it gives CSAPGGTVQETQYF.

The chain combines TRBV9 with TRBJ2-5; D is possibly TRBD1 (7 bases). The CDR3 sequence is 16 residues long. Germline V gives CDR1 SGDLS, CDR2 YYNGEE. Trimming took 0 bases from V and 7 from J, leaving 19 bases between them. The CDR3 DNA reads TGTGCCAGCAGCGTAGAACCCCAGGGGGGAATTCGGACCCAGTACTTC. It encodes CASSVEPQGGIRTQYF. Full variable domain (outside the CDR3, taken from reference TRBV9 and TRBJ2-5): DSGVTQTPKHLITATGQRVTLRCSPRSGDLSVYWYQQSLDQGLQFLIQYYNGEERAKGNILERFSAQQFPDLHSELNLSSLELGDSALYFCASSVEPQGGIRTQYFGPGTRLLVL.

This clonotype was detected only a few times. V usage is TRBV12-3 or TRBV12-4 and J usage is TRBJ2-2; 9 nucleotides line up with TRBD1. The CDR3 is made up of 15 amino acids. The V segment lost 5 bases and the J segment 5 bases; nucleotides outside the gene matches: 6. CDR3 sequence: CASSHRQGVTGELFF. The DNA for the CDR3 is TGTGCCAGCAGTCATAGACAGGGGGTAACCGGGGAGCTGTTTTTT.

The chain couples TRBV20-1 to TRBJ2-2, with D possibly being TRBD1 (5 bases). The CDR3 is made up of 15 amino acids. The V and J ends lost 3 bases and 4 bases respectively, with 15 bases between them. From germline, CDR1 is DFQATT and CDR2 SNEGSKA (reference sequence). CDR3 sequence (DNA): TGCAGTGCTAGTCCGGGTCGAAGGGGCACCGGGGAGCTGTTTTTT. Translation: CSASPGRRGTGELFF.

This clonotype was picked up a small number of times. The CDR3 DNA is TGTGCCAGCCGGGCGGGAGGAGGTAACAATGAGCAGTTCTTC. Protein: CASRAGGGNNEQFF. The rearrangement links TRBV7-3 to TRBJ2-1; 8 bases line up with TRBD2. Trimming at V came to 8 bases and at J to 5 bases, leaving 8 bases not matched to a gene. CDR1 and CDR2 (germline): SGHTA, FQGTGA. The CDR3 extends over 14 amino acids.

This rearrangement joins TRBV10-3 to TRBJ1-1; D may be TRBD1 (5 bases). Germline CDR1 reads ENHRY; CDR2 reads SYGVKD. The CDR3 is made up of 14 amino acids. V lost 6 bases, J lost 4 bases, and 15 bases lay in between. CDR3 sequence (DNA): TGTGCCATCAGGTCCTCCGGGGGGAGCACTGAAGCTTTCTTT. Amino acids: CAIRSSGGSTEAFF.

This clonotype was detected a few times. The CDR3 sequence: CSVEESRGKTDTQYF. The CDR3 coding sequence is TGCAGCGTTGAAGAGTCCAGGGGAAAAACAGATACGCAGTATTTT. The chain joins TRBV29-1 to TRBJ2-3, with a tentative D call TRBD1 (6 bases). CDR1 is SQVTM, CDR2 ANQGSEA, per germline. The germline V and J ends were trimmed by 0 bases and 3 bases, with 13 bases remaining between them. This CDR3 contains 15 residues.

This clonotype was picked up a small number of times. V gene TRBV20-1 combines with J gene TRBJ1-5; D is undetermined. The CDR3 extends over 12 amino acids. The V end lost 3 bases, the J end lost 3 bases, and 6 bases lay between the germline ends. Germline V gene data show CDR1 as DFQATT and CDR2 as SNEGSKA (reference sequence). CDR3 coding DNA: TGCAGTGCTAGTACGCCCAATCAGCCCCAGCATTTT. This sequence encodes CSASTPNQPQHF.

In this sample, this clonotype turned up many times. The chain has TRBV6-1 and TRBJ2-5; D is tentatively TRBD1 or TRBD2 (5 bases each). The CDR3 covers 13 residues. V was pared by 3 bases and J by 3 bases, with 8 bases between. Germline V CDR1 and CDR2: MNHNS, SASEGT. CDR3 region: CASSDWGKETQYF. The CDR3 nucleotides read TGTGCCAGCAGTGACTGGGGGAAAGAGACCCAGTACTTC.

This clonotype was observed many times. The DNA of the CDR3 is TGTGCCAGCAGCTTAACAGCCACTGAGCCGTACAATGAGCAGTTCTTC. Its protein is CASSLTATEPYNEQFF. The chain combines TRBV7-2 with TRBJ2-1; D is unresolved. The germline V gene has CDR1 SGHTA and CDR2 FQGNSA. The CDR3 length is 16 residues. V was pared by 2 bases and J by 4 bases, with 15 bases between.

In this sample, this clonotype turned up a few times. The chain recombines TRBV5-1 with TRBJ2-7, with TRBD2 identical over 7 bases. The CDR3 sequence is 13 residues long. The V and J ends lost 4 bases and 2 bases, in that order; junction bases with no gene match: 3. Germline V gives CDR1 SGHRS, CDR2 YFSETQ. The CDR3: CASSHREAYEQYF. CDR3 nucleotide sequence: TGCGCCAGCAGCCACCGGGAGGCCTACGAGCAGTACTTC.

This clonotype was seen more than once but under ten times. The chain joins TRBV6-1 to TRBJ1-1; 9 nucleotides align to TRBD1. V was pared by 4 bases and J by 4 bases, with 10 bases of the junction left unmatched. The germline gives CDR1 MNHNS, CDR2 SASEGT. The CDR3 runs to 16 residues. The CDR3 DNA reads as TGTGCCAGCAGTGTCAGACAGGGACAGGGCGGCACTGAAGCTTTCTTT. The encoded protein is CASSVRQGQGGTEAFF.